Listed here are 31 T cell receptor beta chains from one sample, sequenced in a study of identifying expanded T cells in peripheral blood. Sequencing was performed with immunoSEQ multiplex PCR; in TCRdb, only in-frame clones are kept and a portion is missing. This table has tens of thousands of clones, over 75% appearing once. The sequencing input was blood. Receptors originate from a person aged 18 to 70 in good health.

The chain combines TRBV19 with TRBJ1-5; D unresolved. The CDR3 is 14 residues long. Deletions cut 7 bases from V and 0 bases from J, with 10 bases between. Germline V gives CDR1 LNHDA, CDR2 SQIVND (reference sequence). This CDR3 reads CASNPQVSNQPQHF. The CDR3 nucleotides are TGTGCCAGTAATCCGCAGGTTAGCAATCAGCCCCAGCATTTT.

The chain combines TRBV18 with TRBJ1-5; 8 nucleotides line up with TRBD1. J was trimmed by 6 bases and V by 1 base; bases with no gene match: 14. Germline lookup yields CDR1 KGHSH and CDR2 LQKENI. The CDR3 covers 18 residues. This CDR3 is CASSPRGQGAIVGQPQHF. CDR3 bases: TGTGCCAGCTCACCACGGGGGCAGGGGGCGATAGTCGGTCAGCCCCAGCATTTT. The entire variable domain, with the rest obtained from reference TRBV18 and TRBJ1-5, is as follows: NAGVMQNPRHLVRRRGQEARLRCSPMKGHSHVYWYRQLPEEGLKFMVYLQKENIIDESGMPKERFSAEFPKEGPSILRIQQVVRGDSAAYFCASSPRGQGAIVGQPQHFGDGTRLSIL.

The chain couples TRBV6-4 to TRBJ2-1; no clear D gene. Germline V lookup: CDR1 MRHNA, CDR2 SNTAGT. This CDR3 has 13 residues. V was trimmed by 4 bases and J by 9 bases, leaving 13 bases between them. Here the CDR3 DNA reads TGTGCCAGCAGTGGGGTAGGGATCGGTGAGCAGTTCTTC. It codes for CASSGVGIGEQFF.

The gene calls are TRBV9 and TRBJ2-7; TRBD2 might be the D (5 bases). CDR3 size: 14 residues. Germline CDR1 SGDLS, CDR2 YYNGEE. The V and J ends lost 0 bases and 5 bases respectively, with 12 bases between them. DNA for the CDR3: TGTGCCAGCAGCGTAGCTACGGGATGGGACGAGCAGTACTTC. It is translated as CASSVATGWDEQYF.

The count of this clone is one. V and J are TRBV5-1 and TRBJ2-7; maybe TRBD1 (5 bases). CDR1 and CDR2 from the germline V gene are SGHRS and YFSETQ. Trimming stripped 1 base from V and 0 bases from J, with 5 bases between. The CDR3 length is 13 residues. This CDR3 reads CASSLTGSYEQYF. As DNA, the CDR3 is TGCGCCAGCAGCTTGACAGGCTCCTACGAGCAGTACTTC.

This rearrangement joins TRBV5-6 to TRBJ2-2; 7 positions agree with TRBD1. V trimming: 4 bases; J trimming: 6 bases; junction bases outside the gene matches: 9. There are 15 residues in the CDR3. Germline loops: CDR1 SGHDT, CDR2 YYEEEE. In DNA form, the CDR3 reads TGTGCCAGCAGCCCCGTAGGGGGCGCCCCCGGGGAGCTGTTTTTT. Its translation: CASSPVGGAPGELFF. Using reference TRBV5-6 and TRBJ2-2 for the parts outside the CDR3, the full variable domain is DAGVTQSPTHLIKTRGQQVTLRCSPKSGHDTVSWYQQALGQGPQFIFQYYEEEERQRGNFPDRFSGHQFPNYSSELNVNALLLGDSALYLCASSPVGGAPGELFFGEGSRLTVL.

This clone was observed once. This chain joins TRBV4-1 and TRBJ2-6; the D gene is possibly TRBD1 (6 bases). The CDR3 runs to 19 residues. Deletions cut 1 base from V and 0 bases from J, with 16 bases between. CDR1 is MGHRA, CDR2 YSYEKL, per germline. CDR3 sequence: CASSQGLSGVGSGANVLTF. Written as DNA, the CDR3 is TGCGCCAGCAGCCAAGGTCTATCAGGGGTCGGCTCTGGGGCCAACGTCCTGACTTTC.

The rearrangement joins TRBV5-5 to TRBJ2-7; TRBD2 matches at 8 bases. Germline lookup yields CDR1 SGHKS and CDR2 YYEKEE (reference sequence). J lost 5 bases, V lost 0 bases, and 10 bases had no gene match. CDR3 length: 16 amino acids. The CDR3 DNA is TGTGCCAGCAGCTTGGGTGCCGCGGGAGGTTACCACGAGCAGTACTTC. This translates into CASSLGAAGGYHEQYF.

This chain joins TRBV19 and TRBJ2-5, with D possibly being TRBD2 (5 bases). Trimming took off 1 base at V and 1 base at J, with 13 bases between the two ends. There are 16 residues in the CDR3. Per germline, CDR1 LNHDA and CDR2 SQIVND (reference sequence). The CDR3 loop is CASSIAALGLQETQYF. In DNA, the CDR3 is TGTGCCAGTAGTATAGCGGCACTAGGACTCCAAGAGACCCAGTACTTC.

This chain joins TRBV18 and TRBJ1-1; D possibly corresponds to TRBD1 (6 bases). The CDR3 length is 13 residues. V shed 3 bases and J shed 4 bases, with 9 bases lying between them. Germline V CDR1 and CDR2: KGHSH, LQKENI. As DNA, the CDR3 is TGTGCCAGCTCACCGTTGGACAGCACTGAAGCTTTCTTT. It yields the protein CASSPLDSTEAFF.

V is TRBV19 and J is TRBJ1-2; tentatively, D is TRBD1 (5 bases). From germline, CDR1 is LNHDA and CDR2 SQIVND (reference sequence). The CDR3 runs 12 residues. V dropped 8 bases and J dropped 8 bases, with 15 bases sitting between them. CDR3 nucleotide sequence: TGTGCCAGTGATGGGGGGGGAAAAGGCTACACCTTC. This sequence encodes CASDGGGKGYTF. The entire variable domain, with the rest obtained from reference TRBV19 and TRBJ1-2, is as follows: DGGITQSPKYLFRKEGQNVTLSCEQNLNHDAMYWYRQDPGQGLRLIYYSQIVNDFQKGDIAEGYSVSREKKESFPLTVTSAQKNPTAFYLCASDGGGKGYTFGSGTRLTVV.

The rearrangement joins TRBV18 to TRBJ1-5, with D unresolved. Germline V gene lookup returns CDR1 KGHSH and CDR2 LQKENI. CDR3 length equals 13 residues. The V end was cut by 2 bases, the J end by 4 bases, with 6 bases between. As DNA, the CDR3 is TGTGCCAGCTCACCAGGGTGGAATCAGCCCCAGCATTTT. Encoded protein: CASSPGWNQPQHF. The variable domain in full, completed from reference TRBV18 and TRBJ1-5, reads NAGVMQNPRHLVRRRGQEARLRCSPMKGHSHVYWYRQLPEEGLKFMVYLQKENIIDESGMPKERFSAEFPKEGPSILRIQQVVRGDSAAYFCASSPGWNQPQHFGDGTRLSIL.

The CDR3 protein is CASNPARSYGYTF. CDR3 bases: TGTGCCAGCAACCCGGCAAGAAGCTATGGCTACACCTTC. The gene calls are TRBV6-1 and TRBJ1-2; D gene unclear. Trimming removed 7 bases from V and 4 bases from J, with 13 bases in between. This CDR3 comprises 13 residues. Germline-derived CDR1 and CDR2 are MNHNS and SASEGT.

This clone was counted between two and nine times. The chain couples TRBV10-1 to TRBJ2-7; 14 nucleotides match TRBD2. Germline V gives CDR1 WNHNN, CDR2 SYGVQD (reference sequence). V lost 0 bases, J lost 4 bases, and 5 bases stayed unmatched. This CDR3 is built from 17 residues. CDR3 in amino acids: CASSESGLAGGPYEQYF. The CDR3 DNA follows: TGCGCCAGCAGTGAGTCCGGACTAGCGGGAGGACCGTACGAGCAGTACTTC.

This chain uses TRBV12-2 with TRBJ2-6. TRBV12-2 is recorded as a pseudogene. The CDR3 runs to 18 residues. The CDR3 nucleotides are TGTGCAAGTCGCAGTAGGGCCTCCACACAAAGTCGGGCCAACGTCCTGACTTTC. It specifies CASRSRASTQSRANVLTF.

The rearrangement links TRBV7-2 to TRBJ2-7; D uncertain. The CDR3 sequence is 14 residues long. The germline V and J ends were trimmed by 0 bases and 2 bases, with 8 bases remaining between them. The germline gives CDR1 SGHTA, CDR2 FQGNSA. The CDR3 here is CASSLAGQAYEQYF. For the CDR3, the DNA is TGTGCCAGCAGCTTAGCCGGGCAGGCCTACGAGCAGTACTTC.

This chain links TRBV9 with TRBJ2-1; 7 nucleotides align to TRBD2. Germline lookup yields CDR1 SGDLS and CDR2 YYNGEE. J lost 9 bases, V lost 4 bases, and 13 bases had no gene match. The CDR3 length is 15 residues. CDR3 in amino acids: CASSPQRGSSGEQFF. The CDR3, as DNA: TGTGCCAGCAGCCCCCAGCGGGGTTCTTCGGGTGAGCAGTTCTTC.

The chain couples TRBV28 to TRBJ2-7; tentatively, D is TRBD1 or TRBD2 (5 bases each). Trimming cost V 2 bases and J 7 bases, with 9 bases left between them. Germline V CDR1 and CDR2: MDHEN, SYDVKM. The CDR3 covers 12 residues. Written as DNA, the CDR3 is TGTGCCAGCAGTTTAGAGGGACGGGAGCAGTACTTC. This translates into CASSLEGREQYF.

The V and J genes are TRBV19 and TRBJ1-5; no clear D. CDR3 size: 11 residues. V was cut by 6 bases and J by 10 bases, with 10 bases left in between. CDR1 and CDR2 from the germline V gene are LNHDA and SQIVND (reference sequence). As DNA, the CDR3 is TGTGCCAGTAGGAGAGGACTCCCCCAGCATTTT. Its protein is CASRRGLPQHF.

The CDR3 reads CASSLAGTPDDEQYF. In nucleotides, the CDR3 is TGTGCCAGCAGCTTGGCCGGGACACCCGACGACGAGCAGTACTTC. The chain links TRBV5-4 to TRBJ2-7, with a tentative D call TRBD1 (6 bases). The germline V gene encodes CDR1 SGHNT and CDR2 YYREEE (reference sequence). Trimming took 0 bases from V and 5 from J, leaving 15 bases between them. The CDR3 runs 15 residues.

The V and J genes are TRBV7-3 and TRBJ1-2; D possibly corresponds to TRBD1 (5 bases). Per germline, CDR1 SGHTA and CDR2 FQGTGA. The CDR3 has 14 amino acids. Trimming removed 2 bases at V and 12 bases at J, with 19 bases between. The DNA of the CDR3 is TGTGCCAGCAGCTTAGGGCCTTCGTCAGGGAATAACACCTTC. It specifies CASSLGPSSGNNTF.

This clone was counted between two and nine times. The chain employs TRBV19 and TRBJ1-5; no clear D. The CDR3 covers 14 residues. Germline-derived CDR1 and CDR2 are LNHDA and SQIVND (reference sequence). V lost 5 bases, J lost 4 bases, and 12 bases lay in between. The CDR3 region has the DNA TGTGCCAGTAGTGCTAGACCTGGAAATCAGCCCCAGCATTTT. Protein sequence: CASSARPGNQPQHF.

The chain has TRBV10-3 and TRBJ1-2; 8 positions match TRBD1. The CDR3 is 13 amino acids. Trimming removed 8 bases from V and 7 bases from J; junction bases left unmatched: 9. CDR1 is ENHRY, CDR2 SYGVKD, per germline. The CDR3 sequence is CAIGTGGGSGYTF. The CDR3 DNA is TGTGCCATCGGGACAGGCGGAGGTAGTGGCTACACCTTC.

J is TRBJ2-2 and V is TRBV11-2; weak D call: TRBD1 (6 bases). Trimming pared 2 bases from V and 4 bases from J, leaving 8 bases between. This CDR3 has 14 residues. Germline lookup yields CDR1 SGHAT and CDR2 FQNNGV. CDR3 region: CASSLQGFTGELFF. CDR3 DNA: TGTGCCAGCAGCTTACAGGGGTTCACCGGGGAGCTGTTTTTT.

This clone has a single count. CDR3 loop: CACHPQGVGEKLFF. The CDR3 region has the DNA TGTGCCTGTCACCCCCAGGGGGTTGGCGAAAAACTGTTTTTT. The chain joins TRBV30 to TRBJ1-4; 7 nucleotides align to TRBD1. CDR1 is GTSNPN and CDR2 is SVGIG in the germline V gene (reference sequence). The CDR3 consists of 14 residues. The trim removed 6 bases at V and 8 bases at J, leaving 12 bases unmatched.

The V and J genes are TRBV5-4 and TRBJ2-1, with no clear D. The CDR3 consists of 14 residues. Germline CDR1 SGHNT, CDR2 YYREEE (reference sequence). V lost 0 bases and J lost 8, with 12 bases in between. The CDR3 DNA reads TGTGCCAGCAGCTTGGATGGGCCTGGATATGAGCAGTTCTTC. Its protein is CASSLDGPGYEQFF.

The CDR3 DNA sequence: TGCGCCAGCAGCTCACCGAGGTCGGAGACCCAGTACTTC. Residues: CASSSPRSETQYF. The chain is built from TRBV5-1 and TRBJ2-5, with D unclear. This CDR3 region has 13 residues. The V end was cut by 3 bases, the J end by 5 bases, with 11 bases between. Germline values: CDR1 SGHRS, CDR2 YFSETQ.

The V and J genes are TRBV9 and TRBJ1-5; a weak D match, TRBD1 (5 bases). Trimming shortened V by 0 bases and J by 0 bases, and 7 bases separated the two germline ends. In germline, CDR1 is SGDLS, CDR2 YYNGEE. The CDR3 has 15 amino acids. This CDR3 is CASSVEGNSNQPQHF. CDR3 DNA sequence: TGTGCCAGCAGCGTAGAGGGGAATAGCAATCAGCCCCAGCATTTT.

The sample holds one count of this clone. CDR3 bases: TGTGCCAGCACGCGGACAGGGATGAACACTGAAGCTTTCTTT. Translating gives CASTRTGMNTEAFF. The V and J genes are TRBV7-8 and TRBJ1-1, with 8 bases aligning to TRBD1. CDR1 and CDR2 from the germline V gene are SGHVS and FQNEAQ. The J segment lost 0 bases and the V segment lost 7 bases, leaving 4 bases of the junction unmatched. This CDR3 is 14 amino acids long.

The chain carries TRBV6-6 and TRBJ2-7; 8 bases align to TRBD1. The V and J ends lost 6 bases and 11 bases, in that order; junction bases with no gene match: 12. Germline V lookup: CDR1 MNHNY, CDR2 SVGAGI (reference sequence). This CDR3 is built from 13 residues. The chain's CDR3 is CASRALTGEGEYF. The CDR3 nucleotides are TGTGCCAGCAGGGCCTTGACAGGGGAAGGCGAGTACTTC.

This sequence joins TRBV5-1 and TRBJ1-3, with TRBD1 matching over 8 bases. The CDR3 runs to 15 residues. Trimming took 0 bases from V and 1 from J; bases not matched to a gene: 0. CDR1 and CDR2 (germline): SGHRS, YFSETQ. The CDR3 region is CASSLDRGSGNTIYF. Written as DNA, the CDR3 is TGCGCCAGCAGCTTGGACAGGGGGTCTGGAAACACCATATATTTT.